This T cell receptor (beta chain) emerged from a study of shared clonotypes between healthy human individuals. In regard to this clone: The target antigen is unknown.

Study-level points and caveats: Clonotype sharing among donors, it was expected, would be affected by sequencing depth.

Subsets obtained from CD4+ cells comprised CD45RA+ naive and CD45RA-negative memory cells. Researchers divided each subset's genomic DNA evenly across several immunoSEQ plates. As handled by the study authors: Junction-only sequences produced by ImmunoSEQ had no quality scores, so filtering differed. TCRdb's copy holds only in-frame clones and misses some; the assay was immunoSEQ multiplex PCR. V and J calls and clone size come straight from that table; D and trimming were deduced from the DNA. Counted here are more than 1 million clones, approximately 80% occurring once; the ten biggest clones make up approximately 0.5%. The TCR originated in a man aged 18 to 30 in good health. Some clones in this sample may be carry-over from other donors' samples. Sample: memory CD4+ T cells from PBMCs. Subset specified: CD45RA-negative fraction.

The CDR3 DNA reads TGTGCCAGCAGAGTTAGCGGGAGTCAAGAGACCCAGTACTTC. Amino acids: CASRVSGSQETQYF. The V and J genes are TRBV7-9 and TRBJ2-5; 9 bases line up with TRBD2. The CDR3 spans 14 residues. J was trimmed by 2 bases and V by 6 bases; bases with no gene match: 4. Germline V gives CDR1 SEHNR, CDR2 FQNEAQ (reference sequence).